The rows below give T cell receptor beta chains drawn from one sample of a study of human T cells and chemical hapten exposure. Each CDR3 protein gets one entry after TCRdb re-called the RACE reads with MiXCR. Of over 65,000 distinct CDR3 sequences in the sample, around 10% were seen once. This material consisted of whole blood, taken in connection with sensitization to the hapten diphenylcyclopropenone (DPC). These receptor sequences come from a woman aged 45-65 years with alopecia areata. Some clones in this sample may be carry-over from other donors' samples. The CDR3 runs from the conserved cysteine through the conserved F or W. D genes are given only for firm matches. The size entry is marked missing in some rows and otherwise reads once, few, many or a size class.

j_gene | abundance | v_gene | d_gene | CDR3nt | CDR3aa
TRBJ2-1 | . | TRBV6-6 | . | TGTGCCAGCAGTGTGGGACTTGGGCGGGACAATGAGCAGTTCTTC | CASSVGLGRDNEQFF
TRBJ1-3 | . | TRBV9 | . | TGTGCCAGCAGCGTAGTACCCCCGTCCTTCGGAAGTGGAAACACCATATATTTT | CASSVVPPSFGSGNTIYF
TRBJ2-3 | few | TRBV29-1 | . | TGCAGCGTTGTGGGCCTCAGAGCTAGCACAGATACGCAGTATTTT | CSVVGLRASTDTQYF
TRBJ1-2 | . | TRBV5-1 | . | TGCGCCAGCAGACCGGGCAACTATGGCTACACCTTC | CASRPGNYGYTF
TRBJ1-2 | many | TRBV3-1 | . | TGTGCCAGCAGCACCGGACTTTATGGCTACACCTTC | CASSTGLYGYTF
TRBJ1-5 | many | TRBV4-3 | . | TGCGCCAGCAGCCAAGGTTCAGGTGGCCAGCCCCAGCATTTT | CASSQGSGGQPQHF
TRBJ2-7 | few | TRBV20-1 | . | TGCAGTGCTAGTTTGACAGACTACGAGCAGTACTTC | CSASLTDYEQYF
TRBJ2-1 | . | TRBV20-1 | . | TGCAGTGCTAGACAGGGTTACAATGAGCAGTTCTTC | CSARQGYNEQFF
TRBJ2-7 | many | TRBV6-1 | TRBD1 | TGTGCCAGCCTAGACCCCGGACAGGGGCGGGGGCAGTACTTC | CASLDPGQGRGQYF
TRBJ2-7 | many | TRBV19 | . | TGTGCCAGTAGCCCCGACGCCTACGAGCAGTACTTC | CASSPDAYEQYF
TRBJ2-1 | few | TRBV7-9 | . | TGTGCCAGCAGCTTACGCCACGGGAATTCTTACAATGAGCAGTTCTTC | CASSLRHGNSYNEQFF
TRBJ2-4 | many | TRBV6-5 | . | TGTGCCAGCAGTTACTCTGGGGGCGGTCAGGACATTCAGTACTTC | CASSYSGGGQDIQYF
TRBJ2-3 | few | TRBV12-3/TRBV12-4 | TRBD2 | TGTGCCAGCAGTCCCCGCGGACTAGCGGGAACAACGCAGTATTTT | CASSPRGLAGTTQYF
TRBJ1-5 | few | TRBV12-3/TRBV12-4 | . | TGTGCCAGCAGATTAGGGGATCAGCCCCAGCATTTT | CASRLGDQPQHF
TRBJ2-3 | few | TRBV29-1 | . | TGCAGCCTAAGGGAAGCGGGCAGCACAGATACGCAGTATTTT | CSLREAGSTDTQYF
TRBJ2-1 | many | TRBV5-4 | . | TGTGCCAGCAGCCAGACATACAATGAGCAGTTCTTC | CASSQTYNEQFF
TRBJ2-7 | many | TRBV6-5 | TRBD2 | TGTGCCAGCAGGACTAGCGGGAGTTTAGAGCAGTACTTC | CASRTSGSLEQYF
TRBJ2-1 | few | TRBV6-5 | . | TGTGCCAGCAGTTACTGGAAGACAGACAATGAGCAGTTCTTC | CASSYWKTDNEQFF
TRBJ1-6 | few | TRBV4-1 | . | TGCGCCAGCAGCCAAGATTTACCCAGGGTCCCGAGCTCCTATAATTCACCCCTCCACTTT | CASSQDLPRVPSSYNSPLHF
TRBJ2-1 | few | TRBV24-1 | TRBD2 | TGTGCCACCAAGCGGGGGGCCTCCTACAATGAGCAGTTCTTC | CATKRGASYNEQFF
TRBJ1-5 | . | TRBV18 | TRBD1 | TGTGCCAGCTCACCGGGACAGGCGAATCAGCCCCAGCATTTT | CASSPGQANQPQHF
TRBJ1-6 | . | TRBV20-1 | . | TGCAGTGCTAGAGATCCTCAGGGAAATTCACCCCTCCACTTT | CSARDPQGNSPLHF
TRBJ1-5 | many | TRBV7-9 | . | TGTGCCAGCGGTCGGGGAAATCAGCCCCAGCATTTT | CASGRGNQPQHF
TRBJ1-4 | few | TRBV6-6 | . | TGTGCCAGCAGTTCAGGACAGCCTAATGAAAAACTGTTTTTT | CASSSGQPNEKLFF
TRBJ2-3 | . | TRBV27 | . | TGTGCCAGCAGTTTCTTCTCTACAGGTGACCTCGCAGATACGCAGTATTTT | CASSFFSTGDLADTQYF
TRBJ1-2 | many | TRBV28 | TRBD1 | TGTGCCAGCCGCCATGGGACAGTCTATGGCTACACCTTC | CASRHGTVYGYTF
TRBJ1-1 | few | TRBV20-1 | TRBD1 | TGCAGCCCAGGCCAAACAGGGGGCGCGTCGAACACTGAAGCTTTCTTT | CSPGQTGGASNTEAFF
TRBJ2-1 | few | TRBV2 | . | TGTGCCAGCAGCCCGGGCCCCTACAATGAGCAGTTCTTC | CASSPGPYNEQFF
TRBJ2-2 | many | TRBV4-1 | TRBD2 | TGCGCCAGCAGCGAACTAGCGGGAGTCCGTCCCGGGGAGCTGTTTTTT | CASSELAGVRPGELFF
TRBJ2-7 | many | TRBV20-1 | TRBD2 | TGCAGTGCTAGAGATAGCCAGCGGGGAGCCTACGAGCAGTACTTC | CSARDSQRGAYEQYF
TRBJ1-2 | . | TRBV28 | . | TGTGCCAGAGGGTGGTATGGCTACACCTTC | CARGWYGYTF
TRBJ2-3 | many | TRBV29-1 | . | TGCAGCGTTAAAGGGCATACCAGCACAGATACGCAGTATTTT | CSVKGHTSTDTQYF
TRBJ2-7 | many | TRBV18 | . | TGTGCCAGCTCACCAGGTCACGAGCAGTACTTC | CASSPGHEQYF
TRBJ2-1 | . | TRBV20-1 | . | TGCAGTGCTAGGTCCTTAGGGGACAATGAGCAGTTCTTC | CSARSLGDNEQFF
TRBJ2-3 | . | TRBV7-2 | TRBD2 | TGTGCCAGCAGCTCGTCCGGGACTAGCCCACAGTATTTT | CASSSSGTSPQYF
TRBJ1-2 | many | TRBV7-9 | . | TGTGCCAGCAGCCCGGACCTAACGAACTATGGCTACACCTTC | CASSPDLTNYGYTF
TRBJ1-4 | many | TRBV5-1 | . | TGCGCCAGCAGCTTGGGACAAAATAATGAAAAACTGTTTTTT | CASSLGQNNEKLFF
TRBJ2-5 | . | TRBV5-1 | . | TGCGCCAGCAGCTTGAGTGAAGAGACCCAGTACTTC | CASSLSEETQYF
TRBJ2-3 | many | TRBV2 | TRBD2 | TGTGCCAGCAGTGAGACCCAGCGGGAGGGCTGGAATACGCAGTATTTT | CASSETQREGWNTQYF
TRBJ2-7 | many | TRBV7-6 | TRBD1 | TGTGCCAGCAGCCCCCCCGGACAGGCCAGCTACGAGCAGTACTTC | CASSPPGQASYEQYF